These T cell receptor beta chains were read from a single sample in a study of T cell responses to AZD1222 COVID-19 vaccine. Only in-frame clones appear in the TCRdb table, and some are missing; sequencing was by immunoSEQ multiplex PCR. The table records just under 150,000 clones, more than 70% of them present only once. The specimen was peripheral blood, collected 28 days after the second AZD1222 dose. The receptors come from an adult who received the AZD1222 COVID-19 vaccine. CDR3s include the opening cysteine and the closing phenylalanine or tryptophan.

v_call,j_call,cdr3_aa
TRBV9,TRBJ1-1,CASSVRIENTEAFF
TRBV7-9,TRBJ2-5,CASSKTSEETQYF
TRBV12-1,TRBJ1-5,CASSFCECPGPGTEGDQPQHF
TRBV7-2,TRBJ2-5,CASSLGPGGRETQYF
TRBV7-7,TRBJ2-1,CASSFGIAGGNEQFF
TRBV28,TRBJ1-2,CASSFRGASYGYTF
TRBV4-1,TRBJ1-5,CASSQEGEVQPQHF
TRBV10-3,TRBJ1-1,CAISDAVENTEAFF
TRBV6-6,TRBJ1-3,CASSYRDRGGDTIYF
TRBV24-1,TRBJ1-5,CATSDPSTDQPQHF
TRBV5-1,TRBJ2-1,CASSLGPGVNEQFF
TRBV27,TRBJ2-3,CASSFRSRGGTDTQYF
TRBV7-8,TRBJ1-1,CASSLGPGGLVTEAFF
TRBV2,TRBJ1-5,CASAGGNQPQHF
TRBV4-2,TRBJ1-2,CASSQDSADSYGYTF
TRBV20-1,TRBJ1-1,CGVGTEAFF
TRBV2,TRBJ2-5,CASSNTGETQYF
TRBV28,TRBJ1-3,CASSRTGVKGNTIYF
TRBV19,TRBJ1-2,CASNEAGGGYTF
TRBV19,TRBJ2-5,CASSIRGRAEETQYF
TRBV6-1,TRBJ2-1,CASSERQGYEQFF
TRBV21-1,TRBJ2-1,CANDGGGRRYEQFF
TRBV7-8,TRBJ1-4,CASSPIPEDNEKLFF
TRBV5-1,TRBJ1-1,CASSLDIANTEAFF
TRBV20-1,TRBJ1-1,CSASFPGQLSMNTEAFF
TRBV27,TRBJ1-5,CASSPRVGNGNQPQHF
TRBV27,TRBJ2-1,CASRADDVGQFF
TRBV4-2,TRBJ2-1,CASSQESYGDNEQFF
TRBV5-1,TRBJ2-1,CASSWGHSSNNEQFF
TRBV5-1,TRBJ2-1,CASSWKSGSYGDEQFF
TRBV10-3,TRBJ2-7,CAISAGLGLYEQYF
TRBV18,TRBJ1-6,CASSPRTGGYSPLHF
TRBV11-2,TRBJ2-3,CASSSRTGLAGTDTQYF
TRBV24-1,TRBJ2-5,CATSDFRHETQYF
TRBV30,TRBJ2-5,CAWSVLSGDQYF
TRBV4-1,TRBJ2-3,CASSLAGLTDTQYF
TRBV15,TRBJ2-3,CATRGGSTDTQYF
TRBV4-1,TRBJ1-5,CASSRGDRVHQPQHF
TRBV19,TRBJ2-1,CASSIPGYNEQFF
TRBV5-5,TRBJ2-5,CASQRTGGRQETQYF
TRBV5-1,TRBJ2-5,CASSLAIRSLQETQYF
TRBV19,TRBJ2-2,CASSIARGPGELFF
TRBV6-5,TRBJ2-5,CASSVSPGGETQYF
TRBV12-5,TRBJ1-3,CASGLVLAGPEQGKGNTIYF
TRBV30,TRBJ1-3,CAWSRDGNTIYF
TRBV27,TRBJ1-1,CARGPGQEAFF
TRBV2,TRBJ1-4,CASNRESTNEKLFF
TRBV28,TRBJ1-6,CASNLQSSLPLHF
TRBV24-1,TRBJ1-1,CATSDLQSTEAFF
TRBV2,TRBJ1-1,CASSESITGTEAFF
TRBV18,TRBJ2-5,CASSPLQSRGRETQYF
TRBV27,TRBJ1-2,CASSGDRGLGYTF
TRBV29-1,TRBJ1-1,CSVRQGANTEAFF
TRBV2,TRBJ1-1,CASSHPGHGNTEAFF